These 30 T cell receptor beta chains came from one sample sequenced in a study of PD-L1 blockade in urothelial cancer. TCRdb keeps only in-frame clones here, not all; method: immunoSEQ multiplex PCR. Of about 90,000 clones in the sample, more than 90% are singletons; the top ten hold 7.5% to 10%. Sequencing used PBMCs, obtained around atezolizumab (anti-PD-L1) treatment. The receptors stem from a man aged 55 to 69 with urothelial cancer.

V is TRBV9 and J is TRBJ2-1; TRBD1 matches at 9 bases. The CDR3 length is 15 residues. J gave up 3 bases and V 3 bases, and 4 bases lay outside the gene matches. Germline V gene data show CDR1 as SGDLS and CDR2 as YYNGEE. The CDR3 spells CASSEGQGFYNEQFF. The DNA of the CDR3 is TGTGCCAGCAGCGAGGGACAGGGATTCTACAATGAGCAGTTCTTC.

The rearrangement links TRBV6-1 to TRBJ2-7; 7 bases are shared with TRBD1. V shed 3 bases, J shed 3 bases, and the junction held 8 bases outside the gene matches. The CDR3 runs 15 residues. Germline V lookup: CDR1 MNHNS, CDR2 SASEGT. This CDR3 reads CASSDVPGGIYEQYF. CDR3 DNA: TGTGCCAGCAGTGATGTCCCAGGGGGAATCTACGAGCAGTACTTC.

The chain's CDR3 is CSVGEGTGGSNTIYF. The CDR3 coding sequence is TGCAGCGTTGGCGAAGGGACAGGGGGGTCAAACACCATATATTTT. The chain employs TRBV29-1 and TRBJ1-3, with 11 nucleotides matching TRBD1. The V gene end was trimmed by 4 bases and the J gene end by 6 bases; junction bases not matched to a gene: 8. The CDR3 has 15 amino acids. Germline CDR1 is SQVTM and CDR2 is ANQGSEA.

CDR3 in amino acids: CASRKERDSYNEQFF. Written as DNA, the CDR3 is TGTGCCAGCAGGAAAGAGCGGGACTCTTACAATGAGCAGTTCTTC. V gene TRBV2 combines with J gene TRBJ2-1; 7 bases align to TRBD2. The ends lost 6 bases at V and 4 bases at J; junction bases unmatched: 9. Germline CDR1 is SNHLY and CDR2 is FYNNEI. This CDR3 contains 15 residues.

This clone was detected only a few times. The rearrangement joins TRBV5-6 to TRBJ1-5, with 7 bases lining up with TRBD1. V shed 5 bases and J 11 bases; nucleotides not matched to a gene: 19. Germline V gene lookup returns CDR1 SGHDT and CDR2 YYEEEE. This CDR3 contains 16 residues. The CDR3 loop is CASSLLRGDQGQTQHF. DNA of the CDR3: TGTGCCAGCAGTCTTCTCAGGGGGGACCAAGGTCAAACCCAGCATTTT.

The rearrangement uses TRBV4-3 and TRBJ2-1; 7 nucleotides align to TRBD2. CDR3 size: 17 residues. Trimming took 0 bases from V and 1 from J; bases not matched to a gene: 6. Germline CDR1 reads LGHNA; CDR2 reads YSLEER. CDR3 bases: TGCGCCAGCAGCCAAGATGTCGCGGGAGTGTCCTACAATGAGCAGTTCTTC. Protein sequence: CASSQDVAGVSYNEQFF.

The chain carries TRBV29-1 and TRBJ2-7; D is perhaps TRBD2 (6 bases). V was pared by 0 bases and J by 3 bases, with 15 bases between. The germline CDR1 and CDR2 sequences are SQVTM and ANQGSEA. This CDR3 region has 15 residues. As DNA, the CDR3 is TGCAGCGTTGAAGATTTGGGGGGTTCTATCTACGAGCAGTACTTC. Encoded protein: CSVEDLGGSIYEQYF.

The CDR3 DNA reads as TGTGCCAGCAGCCTAGGGGACAGGGGGAGAACTGAAGCTTTCTTT. It encodes CASSLGDRGRTEAFF. The chain links TRBV4-2 to TRBJ1-1, with 11 positions matching TRBD1. The CDR3 runs 15 residues. Germline V lookup: CDR1 LGHNA, CDR2 YNFKEQ. V lost 4 bases and J lost 5; bases outside the gene matches: 6.

The V and J genes are TRBV5-4 and TRBJ2-3; 8 nucleotides agree with TRBD1. This CDR3 is 15 amino acids long. Germline values: CDR1 SGHNT, CDR2 YYREEE (reference sequence). The junction had 5 bases not matched to a gene; V was cut back by 3 bases and J by 2 bases. CDR3 bases: TGTGCCAGCAGCTATGGGACAGGAAACACAGATACGCAGTATTTT. Residues: CASSYGTGNTDTQYF.

This chain joins TRBV5-4 and TRBJ2-3; D is perhaps TRBD2 (6 bases). CDR1 is SGHNT and CDR2 is YYREEE in the germline V gene (reference sequence). With 6 bases removed from V and 1 base from J, the gap between germline ends came to 15 bases. The CDR3 covers 15 residues. The CDR3 bases are TGTGCCAGCAAGTATTTCGGGGGAGGCACAGATACGCAGTATTTT. It yields the protein CASKYFGGGTDTQYF.

The V call is TRBV13, the J call TRBJ2-1, with TRBD1 as a possible D gene (6 bases). The CDR3 covers 18 residues. The germline V gene has CDR1 PRHDT and CDR2 FYEKMQ (reference sequence). The germline V and J ends were trimmed by 4 bases and 3 bases, with 22 bases remaining between them. CDR3 coding DNA: TGTGCCAGCAGCTCGGGACACCTCAGCCCCAGTCACTACAATGAGCAGTTCTTC. Translation gives CASSSGHLSPSHYNEQFF.

The table lists this clone with a count of one. V usage is TRBV18 and J usage is TRBJ2-2; possible D gene TRBD1, 5 bases. The ends were cut back, 0 bases at V and 3 bases at J, with 11 bases in the middle. CDR3 length: 16 amino acids. CDR1 KGHSH and CDR2 LQKENI come from the germline V gene. CDR3 DNA: TGTGCCAGCTCACCACCGGATGGACAATACACCGGGGAGCTGTTTTTT. It specifies CASSPPDGQYTGELFF. The entire variable domain, with the rest obtained from reference TRBV18 and TRBJ2-2, is as follows: NAGVMQNPRHLVRRRGQEARLRCSPMKGHSHVYWYRQLPEEGLKFMVYLQKENIIDESGMPKERFSAEFPKEGPSILRIQQVVRGDSAAYFCASSPPDGQYTGELFFGEGSRLTVL.

This clone was picked up a small number of times. V and J are TRBV6-5 and TRBJ1-4, with D tentatively TRBD1 (5 bases). Germline-derived CDR1 and CDR2 are MNHEY and SVGAGI. V lost 6 bases to trimming and J lost 8 bases, with 10 bases between them. This CDR3 contains 12 residues. CDR3 region: CASSRKGEKLFF. CDR3 in DNA: TGTGCCAGCAGCAGAAAGGGGGAAAAACTGTTTTTT.

The chain links TRBV6-6 to TRBJ2-7; 7 bases match TRBD2. Germline trimming cut 8 bases from V and 0 bases from J; bases unmatched to any gene: 7. Germline-derived CDR1 and CDR2 are MNHNY and SVGAGI (reference sequence). The CDR3 length is 14 residues. In nucleotides, the CDR3 is TGTGCCAGCGGGAGGGAAAGGAGCTCCTACGAGCAGTACTTC. Its translation is CASGRERSSYEQYF.

V is TRBV5-4 and J is TRBJ2-3, with TRBD2 matching 8 bases. The CDR3 contains 16 residues. V dropped 0 bases and J dropped 5; count of bases not matched to a gene: 8. Looked up from germline, CDR1 is SGHNT and CDR2 is YYREEE (reference sequence). The CDR3 DNA follows: TGTGCCAGCAGCTTGGCGATAGCGGGGTCGATAGATACGCAGTATTTT. It encodes CASSLAIAGSIDTQYF.

J is TRBJ1-5 and V is TRBV29-1, with 7 positions matching TRBD1. The germline V gene has CDR1 SQVTM and CDR2 ANQGSEA. CDR3 length: 14 amino acids. V shed 6 bases and J 2 bases; nucleotides not matched to a gene: 7. CDR3 in amino acids: CSVGQDGGNQPQHF. The CDR3 DNA reads as TGCAGCGTCGGACAGGACGGCGGCAATCAGCCCCAGCATTTT.

V and J are TRBV7-6 and TRBJ2-3, with D possibly TRBD2 on 5 matching bases. The germline V and J ends were trimmed by 4 bases and 3 bases, with 14 bases remaining between them. The CDR3 has 15 residues. Germline V lookup: CDR1 SGHVS, CDR2 FNYEAQ. The CDR3 DNA is TGTGCCAGCAGCTGGACCGGGATTCGGACAGATACGCAGTATTTT. Its protein is CASSWTGIRTDTQYF.

J is TRBJ1-1 and V is TRBV6-5, with 7 bases aligning to TRBD1. Per germline, CDR1 MNHEY and CDR2 SVGAGI. After removal of 6 bases from V and 3 bases from J, the junction contained 7 bases not matched to a gene. The CDR3 spans 14 residues. The DNA of the CDR3 is TGTGCCAGCAGGTCGACAGGGTCACACACTGAAGCTTTCTTT. Its protein product is CASRSTGSHTEAFF.

The gene calls are TRBV7-6 and TRBJ2-7; TRBD2 might be the D (5 bases). CDR1 SGHVS and CDR2 FNYEAQ come from the germline V gene. The CDR3 is 14 residues long. Trimming took 4 bases from V and 5 from J, leaving 15 bases between them. This CDR3 is CASSSNSVGDEQYF. The CDR3 DNA is TGTGCCAGCAGCTCGAACTCGGTGGGAGACGAGCAGTACTTC.

The chain has TRBV5-1 and TRBJ2-2, with 8 bases aligning to TRBD1. This CDR3 comprises 17 residues. V dropped 5 bases and J dropped 3; count of bases not matched to a gene: 12. Germline CDR1 SGHRS, CDR2 YFSETQ. DNA for the CDR3: TGCGCCAGCAGAAGGAGCTCAGGACAGGGCTACACCGGGGAGCTGTTTTTT. It codes for CASRRSSGQGYTGELFF.

J is TRBJ2-3 and V is TRBV10-3; 9 positions agree with TRBD1. CDR1 and CDR2 (germline): ENHRY, SYGVKD. Unmatched junction bases numbered 9, after V lost 4 bases and J lost 4 bases. CDR3 length: 16 residues. The CDR3 DNA reads as TGTGCCATCAGTGCTAGCGACAGGGGGGGGCCAGATACGCAGTATTTT. It yields the protein CAISASDRGGPDTQYF.

Notes on this clone: Mismatch with germline at one junction end may stem from a read error. The chain combines TRBV7-8 with TRBJ2-7, with 10 bases identical to TRBD2. Germline V CDR1 and CDR2: SGHVS, FQNEAQ. The CDR3 contains 15 residues. CDR3 DNA: TGTGCCAGCAGCTTTCTAGCGGGAGACTCCAACGAGCAGTACTTC. As protein: CASSFLAGDSNEQYF.

The gene calls are TRBV11-2 and TRBJ2-2; 12 nucleotides match TRBD2. This CDR3 region has 19 residues. From germline, CDR1 is SGHAT and CDR2 FQNNGV. V lost 2 bases and J lost 4; bases outside the gene matches: 11. The DNA of the CDR3 is TGTGCCAGCAGCTTATATGTACGGACTAGCGGGGTATTCACCGGGGAGCTGTTTTTT. Amino acid sequence: CASSLYVRTSGVFTGELFF.

The genes are TRBV27 and TRBJ1-1; weak D call: TRBD1 (5 bases). Deletions cut 6 bases from V and 5 bases from J, with 19 bases between. The CDR3 runs to 15 residues. From germline, CDR1 is MNHEY and CDR2 SMNVEV (reference sequence). The CDR3 loop is CASRSPLWRGTEAFF. CDR3 nucleotides: TGTGCCAGCAGATCACCCCTTTGGCGGGGGACTGAAGCTTTCTTT.

The V gene is TRBV29-1, the J gene TRBJ2-7; 9 bases line up with TRBD1. The CDR3 loop spans 14 amino acids. V trimming: 4 bases; J trimming: 5 bases; junction bases outside the gene matches: 9. CDR1 and CDR2 (germline): SQVTM, ANQGSEA. The CDR3 DNA reads as TGCAGCGTTGGGCGCGGGACAGGGATCAACGAGCAGTACTTC. Protein: CSVGRGTGINEQYF.

The rearrangement links TRBV7-9 to TRBJ1-2, with 8 bases fitting TRBD1. V shed 5 bases and J 6 bases; nucleotides not matched to a gene: 5. Germline V gene sequence: CDR1 SEHNR, CDR2 FQNEAQ (reference sequence). This CDR3 contains 13 residues. CDR3 amino acids: CASSGQGLDGYTF. The CDR3 DNA sequence: TGTGCCAGCAGCGGACAGGGCCTTGATGGCTACACCTTC.

In this sample, this clone turned up a few times. The chain is built from TRBV7-9 and TRBJ2-7; D possibly corresponds to TRBD2 (5 bases). Germline values: CDR1 SEHNR, CDR2 FQNEAQ (reference sequence). Trimming removed 1 base from V and 2 bases from J, with 15 bases in between. This CDR3 has 16 amino acids. Here the CDR3 reads CASSLVPEVDTYEQYF. In DNA, the CDR3 is TGTGCCAGCAGCTTAGTCCCGGAGGTAGATACCTACGAGCAGTACTTC.

The V call is TRBV15, the J call TRBJ2-5; no definite D call. The length of the CDR3 is 14 residues. Trimming took 1 base from V and 1 from J, leaving 7 bases between them. Germline CDR1 is LNHNV and CDR2 is YYDKDF (reference sequence). CDR3 amino acids: CATSRVGIQETQYF. CDR3 nucleotide sequence: TGTGCCACCAGCAGAGTGGGCATCCAAGAGACCCAGTACTTC. The complete variable domain, with remaining parts taken from reference TRBV15 and TRBJ2-5, reads DAMVIQNPRYQVTQFGKPVTLSCSQTLNHNVMYWYQQKSSQAPKLLFHYYDKDFNNEADTPDNFQSRRPNTSFCFLDIRSPGLGDTAMYLCATSRVGIQETQYFGPGTRLLVL.

CDR3 region: CASSRGGNTGELFF. The CDR3 nucleotides read TGTGCCAGCAGCCGAGGCGGGAACACCGGGGAGCTGTTTTTT. The chain couples TRBV5-4 to TRBJ2-2; D not resolved. Germline CDR1 reads SGHNT; CDR2 reads YYREEE (reference sequence). V lost 4 bases and J 1 base, leaving 8 bases between the germline ends. The CDR3 length is 14 residues. Supplemented by reference TRBV5-4 and TRBJ2-2, the full variable domain reads ETGVTQSPTHLIKTRGQQVTLRCSSQSGHNTVSWYQQALGQGPQFIFQYYREEENGRGNFPPRFSGLQFPNYSSELNVNALELDDSALYLCASSRGGNTGELFFGEGSRLTVL.

The chain employs TRBV15 and TRBJ2-7, with D tentatively TRBD1 (6 bases). The CDR3 length is 15 residues. The V end was cut by 5 bases, the J end by 6 bases, with 20 bases between. The V gene's germline CDR1 is LNHNV and CDR2 YYDKDF (reference sequence). CDR3 amino acids: CATSPTYGSGAEQYF. The CDR3 DNA reads as TGTGCCACCAGCCCCACGTACGGGTCAGGGGCCGAGCAGTACTTC.